The sample holds a few counts of the clone carrying this T cell receptor (beta chain). Its antigen is unidentified. Germline assignment: CDR1 SGHNT and CDR2 YYREEE (reference sequence). V lost 7 bases to trimming and J lost 4 bases; unmatched junction nucleotides: 10. The CDR3 spans 14 residues. These data are taken from a study of T cells after yellow fever vaccination. Each CDR3 protein gets one entry after TCRdb re-called the 5' RACE reads with MiXCR. The table shows 300,000 to 450,000 distinct CDR3 sequences, with around 8.1% occurring only once. Study-wide results and caveats: Subsequent to the booster, the majority of primary-vaccination clones reappeared (around 96% CD4, about 90% CD8).

Sequencing used PBMCs, obtained about 49 days after the first yellow fever vaccination. This TCR was recovered from a man between 18 and 35 years old who received the YFV17D yellow fever vaccine. V is TRBV5-4 and J is TRBJ1-2, with 7 bases fitting TRBD1. Written as DNA, the CDR3 is TGTGCCAGCCACCCCGGGACAGAATTCTATGGCTACACCTTC. This codes for CASHPGTEFYGYTF.